This T cell receptor beta chain derives from a study of blood T cell repertoires in COVID-19. For the study at large: Acute-phase and convalescent COVID-19 samples originated in the United States, Italy and Spain. Sample material is recorded as cDNA or gDNA derived from T cells, B-cell-depleted T cells, or PBMCs.

Original processing methods: Estimation of nucleated cell counts relied on the amplification of reference gene primers. The assay was immunoSEQ multiplex PCR, and TCRdb's table has in-frame clones only and misses some. Clone size and the V and J calls come from that table; the DNA yielded D and trimming. The table records 70,000 to 90,000 clones, less than 90% of them present only once. Germline V gives CDR1 SGHAT, CDR2 FQNNGV. V shed 3 bases, J shed 1 base, and the junction held 8 bases outside the gene matches. The CDR3 totals 16 residues. The J gene is TRBJ2-7, the V gene TRBV11-2, with 8 bases aligning to TRBD2. This clonotype originated in a woman older than 75 with acute or convalescent COVID-19. The source material was peripheral blood. CDR3 loop: CASSLGTSGASYEQYF. The CDR3 region has the DNA TGTGCCAGCAGCTTGGGTACTAGCGGCGCTTCCTACGAGCAGTACTTC.